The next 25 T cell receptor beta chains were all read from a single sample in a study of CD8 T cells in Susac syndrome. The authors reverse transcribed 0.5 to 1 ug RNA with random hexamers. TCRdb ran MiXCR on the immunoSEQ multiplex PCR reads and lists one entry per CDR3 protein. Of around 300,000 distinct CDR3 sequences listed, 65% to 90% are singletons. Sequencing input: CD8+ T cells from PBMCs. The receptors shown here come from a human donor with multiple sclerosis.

The CDR3 protein is CASSLYLGAYYNEQFF. The CDR3 DNA follows: TGTGCCAGCAGCCTTTACCTGGGAGCTTATTACAATGAGCAGTTCTTC. The chain uses TRBV14 and TRBJ2-1, with D perhaps matching TRBD2 (5 bases). CDR1 is SGHDN, CDR2 FVKESK, per germline. Trimming took off 4 bases at V and 4 bases at J, with 17 bases between the two ends. CDR3 length: 16 amino acids.

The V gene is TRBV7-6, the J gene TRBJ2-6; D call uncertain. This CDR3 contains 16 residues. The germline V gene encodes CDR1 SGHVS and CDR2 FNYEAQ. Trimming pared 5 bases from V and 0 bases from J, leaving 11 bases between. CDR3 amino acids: CASSDLQVSGANVLTF. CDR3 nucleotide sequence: TGTGCCAGCAGCGACCTACAAGTCTCTGGGGCCAACGTCCTGACTTTC.

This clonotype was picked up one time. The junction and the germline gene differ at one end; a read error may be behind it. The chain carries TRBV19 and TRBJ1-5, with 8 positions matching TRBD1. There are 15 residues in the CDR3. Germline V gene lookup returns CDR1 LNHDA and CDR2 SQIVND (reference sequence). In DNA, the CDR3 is TGTGCCAGTAGTCCCGGGACAGGTTCATATCAGCCCCGGCATTTT. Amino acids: CASSPGTGSYQPRHF.

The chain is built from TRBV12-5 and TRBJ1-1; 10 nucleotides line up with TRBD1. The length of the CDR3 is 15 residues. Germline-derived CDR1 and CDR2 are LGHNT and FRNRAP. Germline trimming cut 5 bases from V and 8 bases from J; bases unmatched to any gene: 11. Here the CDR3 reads CASGTPGQGRSEAFF. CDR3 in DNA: TGTGCTAGTGGTACACCGGGACAGGGGAGATCGGAAGCTTTCTTT.

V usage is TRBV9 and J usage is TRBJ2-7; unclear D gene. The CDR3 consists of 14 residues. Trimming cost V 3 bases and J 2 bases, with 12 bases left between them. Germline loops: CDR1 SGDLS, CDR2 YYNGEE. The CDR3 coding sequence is TGTGCCAGCAGCGGGACCATATATCCCTACGAGCAGTACTTC. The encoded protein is CASSGTIYPYEQYF. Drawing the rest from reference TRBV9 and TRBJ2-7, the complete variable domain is DSGVTQTPKHLITATGQRVTLRCSPRSGDLSVYWYQQSLDQGLQFLIQYYNGEERAKGNILERFSAQQFPDLHSELNLSSLELGDSALYFCASSGTIYPYEQYFGPGTRLTVT.

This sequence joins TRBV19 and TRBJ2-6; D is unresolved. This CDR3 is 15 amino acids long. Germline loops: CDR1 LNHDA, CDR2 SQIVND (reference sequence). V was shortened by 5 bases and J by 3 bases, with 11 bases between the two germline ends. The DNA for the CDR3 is TGTGCCAGTAGTGATATTTGGGGTGGGGCCAACGTCCTGACTTTC. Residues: CASSDIWGGANVLTF.

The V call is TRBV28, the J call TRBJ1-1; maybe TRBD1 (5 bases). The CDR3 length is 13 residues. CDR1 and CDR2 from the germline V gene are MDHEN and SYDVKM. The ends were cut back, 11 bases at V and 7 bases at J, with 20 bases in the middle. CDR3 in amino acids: CASTGGGNDEAFF. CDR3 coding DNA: TGTGCCTCGACCGGGGGTGGGAACGATGAAGCTTTCTTT.

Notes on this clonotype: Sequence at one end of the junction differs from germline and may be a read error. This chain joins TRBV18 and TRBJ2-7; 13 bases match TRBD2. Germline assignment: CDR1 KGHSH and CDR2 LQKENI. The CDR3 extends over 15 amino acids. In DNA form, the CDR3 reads TGTGTCAGCTCACCACTAGCGGGAGGGTCCTACGAGCAGTACTTC. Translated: CVSSPLAGGSYEQYF. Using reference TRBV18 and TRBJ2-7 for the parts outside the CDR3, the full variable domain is NAGVMQNPRHLVRRRGQEARLRCSPMKGHSHVYWYRQLPEEGLKFMVYLQKENIIDESGMPKERFSAEFPKEGPSILRIQQVVRGDSAAYFCVSSPLAGGSYEQYFGPGTRLTVT.

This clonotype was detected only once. CDR3 protein: CASSLALVDLKYEQYF. CDR3 sequence (DNA): TGTGCCAGCAGCTTAGCGTTAGTGGACCTCAAATACGAGCAGTACTTC. J is TRBJ2-7 and V is TRBV7-9, with D uncertain. With 0 bases removed from V and 4 bases from J, the gap between germline ends came to 16 bases. Germline CDR1 is SEHNR and CDR2 is FQNEAQ (reference sequence). The CDR3 sequence is 16 residues long.

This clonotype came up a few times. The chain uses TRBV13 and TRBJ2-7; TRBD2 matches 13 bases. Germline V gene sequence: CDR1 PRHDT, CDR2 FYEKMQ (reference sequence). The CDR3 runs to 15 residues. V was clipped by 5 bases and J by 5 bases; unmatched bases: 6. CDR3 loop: CASSTGLAGEDEQYF. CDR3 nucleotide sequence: TGTGCCAGCAGCACCGGACTAGCGGGAGAGGACGAGCAGTACTTC.

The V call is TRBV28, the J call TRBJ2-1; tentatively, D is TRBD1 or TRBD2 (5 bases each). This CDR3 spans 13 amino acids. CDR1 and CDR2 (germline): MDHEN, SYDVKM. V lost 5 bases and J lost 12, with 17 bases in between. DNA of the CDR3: TGTGCCAGCAGTACCGCACGGGGCTGGGGGCAGTTCTTC. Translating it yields CASSTARGWGQFF. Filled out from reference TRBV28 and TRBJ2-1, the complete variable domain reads DVKVTQSSRYLVKRTGEKVFLECVQDMDHENMFWYRQDPGLGLRLIYFSYDVKMKEKGDIPEGYSVSREKKERFSLILESASTNQTSMYLCASSTARGWGQFFGPGTRLTVL.

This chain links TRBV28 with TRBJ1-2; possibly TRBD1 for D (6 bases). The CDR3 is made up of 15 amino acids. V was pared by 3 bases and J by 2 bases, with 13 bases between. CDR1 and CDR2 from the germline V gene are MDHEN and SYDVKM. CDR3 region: CASSFGGLLNYGYTF. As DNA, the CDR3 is TGTGCCAGCAGTTTCGGGGGCCTCTTAAACTATGGCTACACCTTC.

The CDR3 DNA sequence: TGTGCCAGCAGCTTAACAGGGGCCGCGTACTTC. Its protein product is CASSLTGAAYF. This chain joins TRBV7-8 and TRBJ2-4; 7 nucleotides match TRBD1. The CDR3 sequence is 11 residues long. CDR1 is SGHVS and CDR2 is FQNEAQ in the germline V gene. V lost 2 bases and J lost 15; bases outside the gene matches: 4. Full variable domain (rest looked up from reference TRBV7-8 and TRBJ2-4): GAGVSQSPRYKVAKRGQDVALRCDPISGHVSLFWYQQALGQGPEFLTYFQNEAQLDKSGLPSDRFFAERPEGSVSTLKIQRTQQEDSAVYLCASSLTGAAYFGAGTRLSVL.

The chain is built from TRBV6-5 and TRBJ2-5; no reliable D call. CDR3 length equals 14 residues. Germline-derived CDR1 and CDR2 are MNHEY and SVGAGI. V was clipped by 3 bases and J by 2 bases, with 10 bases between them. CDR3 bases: TGTGCCAGCAGTTATCCAGGAGATCAAGAGACCCAGTACTTC. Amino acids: CASSYPGDQETQYF.

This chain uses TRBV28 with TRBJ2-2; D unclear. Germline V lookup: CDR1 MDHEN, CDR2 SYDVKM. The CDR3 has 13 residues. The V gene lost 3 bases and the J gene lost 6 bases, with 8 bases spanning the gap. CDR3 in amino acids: CASSFPAPGELFF. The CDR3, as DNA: TGTGCCAGCAGTTTCCCAGCCCCCGGGGAGCTGTTTTTT.

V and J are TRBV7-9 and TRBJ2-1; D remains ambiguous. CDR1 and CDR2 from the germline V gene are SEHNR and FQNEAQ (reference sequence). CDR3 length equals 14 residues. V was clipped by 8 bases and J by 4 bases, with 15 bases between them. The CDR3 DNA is TGTGCCAGCGTCGCAAAACGCGGATACAATGAGCAGTTCTTC. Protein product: CASVAKRGYNEQFF.

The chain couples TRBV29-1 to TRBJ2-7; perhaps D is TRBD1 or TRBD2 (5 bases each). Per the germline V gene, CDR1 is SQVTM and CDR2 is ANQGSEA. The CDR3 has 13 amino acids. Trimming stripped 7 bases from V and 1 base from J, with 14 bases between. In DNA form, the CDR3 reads TGCAGCGGAAGGGACGGGAATTCCTACGAGCAGTACTTC. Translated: CSGRDGNSYEQYF.

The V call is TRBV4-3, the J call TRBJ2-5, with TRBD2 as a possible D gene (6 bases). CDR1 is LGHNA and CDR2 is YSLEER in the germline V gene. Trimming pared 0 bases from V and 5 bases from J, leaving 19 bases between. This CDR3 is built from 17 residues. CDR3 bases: TGCGCCAGCAGCCAAGACTGGAGGGGCGAGTTTGAGGAGACCCAGTACTTC. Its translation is CASSQDWRGEFEETQYF.

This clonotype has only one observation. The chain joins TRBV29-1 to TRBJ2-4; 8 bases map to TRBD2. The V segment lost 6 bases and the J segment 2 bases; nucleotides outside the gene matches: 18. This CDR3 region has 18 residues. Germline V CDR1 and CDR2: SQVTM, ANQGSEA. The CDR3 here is CSVNGEASGPSPKNIQYF. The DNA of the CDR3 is TGCAGCGTCAACGGCGAGGCTAGCGGGCCGTCTCCCAAAAACATTCAGTACTTC.

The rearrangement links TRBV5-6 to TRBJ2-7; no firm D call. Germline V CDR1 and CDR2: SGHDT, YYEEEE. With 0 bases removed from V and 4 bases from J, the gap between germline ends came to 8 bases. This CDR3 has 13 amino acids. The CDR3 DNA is TGTGCCAGCAGCTTGGTATATGCATACGAGCAGTACTTC. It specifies CASSLVYAYEQYF.

The CDR3 nucleotides are TGTGCCAGCAGCAACCTACCCGGGGATCCCTACGAGCAGTACTTC. This sequence encodes CASSNLPGDPYEQYF. V and J are TRBV7-2 and TRBJ2-7; tentatively, D is TRBD2 (5 bases). Germline-derived CDR1 and CDR2 are SGHTA and FQGNSA. Trimming pared 5 bases from V and 2 bases from J, leaving 16 bases between. The length of the CDR3 is 15 residues.

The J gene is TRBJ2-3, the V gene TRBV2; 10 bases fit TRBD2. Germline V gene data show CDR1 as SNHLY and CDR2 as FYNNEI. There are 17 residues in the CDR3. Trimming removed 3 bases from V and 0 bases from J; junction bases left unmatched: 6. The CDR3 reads CASSDTLAGISTDTQYF. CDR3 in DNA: TGTGCCAGCAGTGACACACTAGCGGGGATTAGCACAGATACGCAGTATTTT.

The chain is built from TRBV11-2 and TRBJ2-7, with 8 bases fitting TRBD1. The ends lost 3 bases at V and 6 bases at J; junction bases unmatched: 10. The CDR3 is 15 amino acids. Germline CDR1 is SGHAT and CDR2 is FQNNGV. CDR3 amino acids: CASSFTAGGFSEQYF. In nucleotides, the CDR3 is TGTGCCAGCAGCTTTACGGCAGGGGGCTTCTCCGAGCAGTACTTC.

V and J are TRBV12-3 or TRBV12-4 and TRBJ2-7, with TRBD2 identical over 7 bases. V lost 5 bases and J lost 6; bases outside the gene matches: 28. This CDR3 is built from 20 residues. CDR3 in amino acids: CASSPFGRDFLEGATGEQYF. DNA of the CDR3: TGTGCCAGCAGTCCCTTTGGGAGGGATTTTCTTGAGGGAGCCACAGGCGAGCAGTACTTC.

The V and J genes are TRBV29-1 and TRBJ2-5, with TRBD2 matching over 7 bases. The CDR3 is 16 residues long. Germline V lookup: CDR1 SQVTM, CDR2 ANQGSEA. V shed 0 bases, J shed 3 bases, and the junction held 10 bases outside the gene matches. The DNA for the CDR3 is TGCAGCGTTGAAGATCCTCTTGGGGGGACTAAAGAGACCCAGTACTTC. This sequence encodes CSVEDPLGGTKETQYF.